These 15 T cell receptor beta chains came from one sample sequenced in a study of blood T cell repertoires in COVID-19. TCRdb's table, derived via immunoSEQ multiplex PCR, lists solely in-frame clones and lacks some. The sample consists of about 220,000 clones, 84% of them appearing once. Sequences were obtained from peripheral blood. The receptors originated from a man under 40 with active or convalescent COVID-19.

This rearrangement joins TRBV7-8 to TRBJ2-2; D might be TRBD2 (6 bases). Germline V gene lookup returns CDR1 SGHVS and CDR2 FQNEAQ. CDR3 length: 16 amino acids. Trimming left V 3 bases short and J 0 bases short, with 11 bases between. CDR3 bases: TGTGCCAGCAGCTTCGGCGGGGCAACGAACACCGGGGAGCTGTTTTTT. Its translation is CASSFGGATNTGELFF. Variable domain in full (rest from reference TRBV7-8 and TRBJ2-2): GAGVSQSPRYKVAKRGQDVALRCDPISGHVSLFWYQQALGQGPEFLTYFQNEAQLDKSGLPSDRFFAERPEGSVSTLKIQRTQQEDSAVYLCASSFGGATNTGELFFGEGSRLTVL.

This clone showed up just once. V gene TRBV11-2 combines with J gene TRBJ1-5; no clear D gene. With 5 bases removed from V and 6 bases from J, the gap between germline ends came to 14 bases. There are 14 residues in the CDR3. Germline V gene sequence: CDR1 SGHAT, CDR2 FQNNGV. The CDR3 protein is CASSKGGLSQPQHF. The CDR3 bases are TGTGCCAGCAGCAAAGGAGGGTTGAGTCAGCCCCAGCATTTT.

V is TRBV29-1 and J is TRBJ2-7; TRBD2 matches at 11 bases. The CDR3 runs 14 residues. The V gene's germline CDR1 is SQVTM and CDR2 ANQGSEA. J lost 0 bases, V lost 6 bases, and 4 bases had no gene match. The DNA for the CDR3 is TGCAGCGTCGGGACTAGCGGCCTCTCCTACGAGCAGTACTTC. Amino acids: CSVGTSGLSYEQYF.

The chain combines TRBV5-1 with TRBJ2-1, with 10 bases identical to TRBD2. Germline V gene lookup returns CDR1 SGHRS and CDR2 YFSETQ. The length of the CDR3 is 16 residues. V lost 3 bases and J lost 7; bases outside the gene matches: 10. The CDR3 DNA reads TGCGCCAGCAGCTCCCGAGCGGGAGGGCTGTCTAATGAGCAGTTCTTC. Its translation: CASSSRAGGLSNEQFF.

The gene calls are TRBV19 and TRBJ1-3, with TRBD1 as a possible D gene (5 bases). In germline, CDR1 is LNHDA, CDR2 SQIVND (reference sequence). Trimming took off 10 bases at V and 0 bases at J, with 16 bases between the two ends. The CDR3 extends over 15 amino acids. CDR3 sequence reads: CATLDGGVSGNTIYF. CDR3 nucleotide sequence: TGTGCCACCCTTGATGGGGGGGTCTCTGGAAACACCATATATTTT. The full variable domain, in which reference TRBV19 and TRBJ1-3 provide the parts outside the CDR3, is DGGITQSPKYLFRKEGQNVTLSCEQNLNHDAMYWYRQDPGQGLRLIYYSQIVNDFQKGDIAEGYSVSREKKESFPLTVTSAQKNPTAFYLCATLDGGVSGNTIYFGEGSWLTVV.

The chain uses TRBV6-5 and TRBJ2-3, with D possibly TRBD2 on 5 matching bases. V dropped 7 bases and J dropped 0 bases, with 14 bases sitting between them. The V gene's germline CDR1 is MNHEY and CDR2 SVGAGI. CDR3 length: 15 amino acids. This CDR3 reads CASNILGRSTDTQYF. CDR3 sequence (DNA): TGTGCCAGCAATATACTAGGGAGAAGCACAGATACGCAGTATTTT.

The V call is TRBV5-1, the J call TRBJ2-2, with D possibly matching TRBD1 (5 bases). Germline assignment: CDR1 SGHRS and CDR2 YFSETQ. The CDR3 extends over 17 amino acids. Trimming took 2 bases from V and 4 from J, leaving 18 bases between them. CDR3 DNA sequence: TGCGCCAGCAGCTTTCTGGCAGGGTACCAGCCCACCGGGGAGCTGTTTTTT. It is translated as CASSFLAGYQPTGELFF.

This clone occurred a few times. The gene calls are TRBV2 and TRBJ1-5; TRBD1 might be the D (6 bases). The CDR3 spans 14 residues. Trimming took 4 bases from V and 5 from J, leaving 12 bases between them. Germline assignment: CDR1 SNHLY and CDR2 FYNNEI. The CDR3 region is CASSARTGYQPQHF. CDR3 nucleotide sequence: TGTGCCAGCAGTGCGAGAACAGGGTATCAGCCCCAGCATTTT. The full variable domain, completed using reference TRBV2 and TRBJ1-5, is EPEVTQTPSHQVTQMGQEVILRCVPISNHLYFYWYRQILGQKVEFLVSFYNNEISEKSEIFDDQFSVERPDGSNFTLKIRSTKLEDSAMYFCASSARTGYQPQHFGDGTRLSIL.

The chain employs TRBV23-1 and TRBJ2-2; TRBD2 might be the D (5 bases). TRBV23-1 is filed as an ORF, its function uncertain. The CDR3 sequence is 16 residues long. The V end was cut by 7 bases, the J end by 3 bases, with 18 bases between. CDR3 protein: CASTSYFTGYTGELFF. CDR3 DNA: TGCGCCAGCACTTCCTATTTTACGGGGTACACCGGGGAGCTGTTTTTT.

V and J are TRBV28 and TRBJ2-7, with 9 bases fitting TRBD1. The CDR3 runs to 15 residues. The V gene end was trimmed by 4 bases and the J gene end by 0 bases; junction bases not matched to a gene: 4. Germline V lookup: CDR1 MDHEN, CDR2 SYDVKM. DNA for the CDR3: TGTGCCAGCAGTTCAACAGGGGGCGCCTCCTACGAGCAGTACTTC. Its translation is CASSSTGGASYEQYF.

This chain joins TRBV5-1 and TRBJ2-1; TRBD2 is a possible D gene (8 bases). V was clipped by 1 base and J by 6 bases, with 20 bases between them. Germline V CDR1 and CDR2: SGHRS, YFSETQ. The length of the CDR3 is 17 residues. CDR3 nucleotide sequence: TGCGCCAGCAGCTTGCGGGGGGGCCAGGGGGTCCCCAATGAGCAGTTCTTC. As protein: CASSLRGGQGVPNEQFF.

The chain has TRBV6-2 or TRBV6-3 and TRBJ2-3; TRBD2 matches at 9 bases. The germline V gene has CDR1 MNHEY and CDR2 SVGEGT. V lost 0 bases, J lost 1 base, and 8 bases stayed unmatched. This CDR3 is built from 18 residues. The CDR3 sequence is CASSYSTLAGDRTDTQYF. The CDR3 DNA reads as TGTGCCAGCAGTTACTCGACCTTAGCGGGGGACCGCACAGATACGCAGTATTTT.

CDR3 sequence: CASSLEGGGLGSYEQYF. CDR3 DNA: TGTGCCAGCAGTTTGGAGGGAGGAGGCTTAGGTTCCTACGAGCAGTACTTC. The gene calls are TRBV28 and TRBJ2-7; tentative D call: TRBD2 (6 bases). Germline CDR1 reads MDHEN; CDR2 reads SYDVKM. The CDR3 sequence is 17 residues long. Trimming stripped 3 bases from V and 1 base from J, with 19 bases between.

This chain uses TRBV29-1 with TRBJ1-5, with TRBD1 identical over 11 bases. Germline lookup yields CDR1 SQVTM and CDR2 ANQGSEA. With 7 bases clipped from V and 7 bases from J, the junction kept 6 bases outside the gene matches. This CDR3 contains 13 residues. This chain's CDR3 is CSAGQGAAQPQHF. The CDR3 DNA reads TGCAGCGCCGGACAGGGGGCCGCGCAGCCCCAGCATTTT. The full variable domain, its missing parts supplied by reference TRBV29-1 and TRBJ1-5, is SAVISQKPSRDICQRGTSLTIQCQVDSQVTMMFWYRQQPGQSLTLIATANQGSEATYESGFVIDKFPISRPNLTFSTLTVSNMSPEDSSIYLCSAGQGAAQPQHFGDGTRLSIL.

This sequence joins TRBV2 and TRBJ1-4; possible D gene TRBD1, 6 bases. The CDR3 totals 12 residues. The germline CDR1 and CDR2 sequences are SNHLY and FYNNEI. The V end lost 6 bases, the J end lost 7 bases, and 9 bases lay between the germline ends. In nucleotides, the CDR3 is TGTGCCAGCAGCCCACAGGGTGAAAAACTGTTTTTT. Its protein is CASSPQGEKLFF.